These 17 T cell receptor beta chains share one sample of origin, sequenced in a study of identical twins. Using its own MiXCR run on the 5' RACE reads, TCRdb lists one record per CDR3 protein. In the table there are about 570,000 distinct CDR3 sequences, roughly 9.5% of which are singletons. This sample also belongs to another study, concerning yellow fever vaccine responses in identical twins.

The material sequenced was PBMCs. The receptors originated from a woman under 30 in good health.

CDR3 sequence (DNA): TGTGCCAGCAGCTTTCGGGGAACAGGGTCCAAAAACATTCAGTACTTC. Its translation is CASSFRGTGSKNIQYF. The chain uses TRBV5-6 and TRBJ2-4; a possible D gene is TRBD1 (6 bases). CDR1 SGHDT and CDR2 YYEEEE come from the germline V gene. V was trimmed by 2 bases and J by 2 bases, leaving 14 bases between them. The CDR3 loop spans 16 amino acids. The full variable domain, its missing parts supplied by reference TRBV5-6 and TRBJ2-4, is DAGVTQSPTHLIKTRGQQVTLRCSPKSGHDTVSWYQQALGQGPQFIFQYYEEEERQRGNFPDRFSGHQFPNYSSELNVNALLLGDSALYLCASSFRGTGSKNIQYFGAGTRLSVL.

V usage is TRBV18 and J usage is TRBJ2-3; 7 bases agree with TRBD2. Per germline, CDR1 KGHSH and CDR2 LQKENI. V lost 6 bases, J lost 6 bases, and 6 bases stayed unmatched. The CDR3 totals 13 residues. CDR3 DNA sequence: TGTGCCAGCTCCCGGGCGGGGGAGGATACGCAGTATTTT. Translation gives CASSRAGEDTQYF.

As to this clonotype: A read error is possible here, since a much larger clone lies one base away. The rearrangement joins TRBV29-1 to TRBJ2-1, with D maybe TRBD1 (6 bases). CDR1 and CDR2 (germline): SQVTM, ANQGSEA. The CDR3 contains 13 residues. As DNA, the CDR3 is TGCAACGCCCGAGGGGGTCTGAGTAATGAGCAGTTCTTC. It codes for CNARGGLSNEQFF.

This clonotype came up many times. The chain joins TRBV3-1 to TRBJ2-7; D may correspond to TRBD1 or TRBD2 (6 bases each). The germline CDR1 and CDR2 sequences are LGHDT and YNNKEL (reference sequence). V lost 1 base to trimming and J lost 1 base, with 11 bases between them. The CDR3 loop spans 15 amino acids. The DNA for the CDR3 is TGTGCCAGCAGCCAAGGCAGGGGAGGTTCCTACGAGCAGTACTTC. Residues: CASSQGRGGSYEQYF.

This clonotype has a count of ten or more. DNA for the CDR3: TGCAGCGTTGAAGTAGTCGGCTCCGCATTGTTCTTC. This codes for CSVEVVGSALFF. The chain combines TRBV29-1 with TRBJ2-1; D is unclear. Trimming stripped 1 base from V and 15 bases from J, with 16 bases between. The V gene's germline CDR1 is SQVTM and CDR2 ANQGSEA. The CDR3 has 12 residues.

The V call is TRBV19, the J call TRBJ1-5, with unresolved D. Germline CDR1 LNHDA, CDR2 SQIVND (reference sequence). The CDR3 is 15 residues long. Trimming took 6 bases from V and 6 from J, leaving 18 bases between them. CDR3 loop: CASSSGRLEGQPQHF. Here the CDR3 DNA reads TGTGCCAGTAGCTCCGGGAGGTTGGAAGGTCAGCCCCAGCATTTT. The full variable domain, completed using reference TRBV19 and TRBJ1-5, is DGGITQSPKYLFRKEGQNVTLSCEQNLNHDAMYWYRQDPGQGLRLIYYSQIVNDFQKGDIAEGYSVSREKKESFPLTVTSAQKNPTAFYLCASSSGRLEGQPQHFGDGTRLSIL.

This clonotype was picked up many times. The V and J genes are TRBV4-1 and TRBJ2-2, with unresolved D. With 2 bases removed from V and 6 bases from J, the gap between germline ends came to 13 bases. CDR1 and CDR2 from the germline V gene are MGHRA and YSYEKL. The CDR3 has 15 residues. The CDR3 sequence: CASSQKGIGAGELFF. CDR3 sequence (DNA): TGCGCCAGCAGCCAAAAGGGTATAGGCGCCGGGGAGCTGTTTTTT.

This clonotype has a count of ten or more. V and J are TRBV5-1 and TRBJ2-3, with D hard to call. The CDR3 runs to 14 residues. Deletions cut 1 base from V and 0 bases from J, with 6 bases between. Germline values: CDR1 SGHRS, CDR2 YFSETQ. This CDR3 reads CASSLLSSTDTQYF. The DNA of the CDR3 is TGCGCCAGCAGCTTGTTATCCAGCACAGATACGCAGTATTTT.

Turning to this clonotype: This likely comes from a read error, as the CDR3 has no conserved phenylalanine or tryptophan at its end. This chain uses TRBV20-1 with TRBJ1-1; the match to TRBD1 covers 8 bases. This CDR3 is 15 amino acids long. V lost 6 bases, J lost 0 bases, and 9 bases stayed unmatched. Germline CDR1 and CDR2: DFQATT and SNEGSKA (reference sequence). Here the CDR3 reads CSALQGARMNTEAFL. The CDR3 coding sequence is TGCAGTGCGCTTCAGGGGGCGCGAATGAACACTGAAGCTTTCTTA.

This clonotype was detected only a few times. This chain uses TRBV12-3 or TRBV12-4 with TRBJ2-2; possible D gene TRBD1, 5 bases. Deletions cut 2 bases from V and 4 bases from J, with 14 bases between. This CDR3 is built from 16 residues. The CDR3 DNA follows: TGTGCCAGCAGTTTATCAGGGCCAGGGTCCACCGGGGAGCTGTTTTTT. Encoded protein: CASSLSGPGSTGELFF.

This rearrangement joins TRBV11-2 to TRBJ2-3; D not resolved. The V gene lost 0 bases and the J gene lost 4 bases, with 11 bases spanning the gap. Germline lookup yields CDR1 SGHAT and CDR2 FQNNGV. This CDR3 region has 15 residues. The CDR3 sequence is CASSLDSGSPDTQYF. In nucleotides, the CDR3 is TGTGCCAGCAGCTTAGATTCAGGCTCCCCAGATACGCAGTATTTT.

This clonotype was found a few times. The chain is built from TRBV28 and TRBJ2-1; TRBD1 is a possible D gene (5 bases). The CDR3 loop spans 14 amino acids. Germline V gives CDR1 MDHEN, CDR2 SYDVKM. V was trimmed by 3 bases and J by 1 base, leaving 7 bases between them. DNA of the CDR3: TGTGCCAGCAGTTTTGCAGGGTCCTACAATGAGCAGTTCTTC. It encodes CASSFAGSYNEQFF. The complete variable domain, with remaining parts taken from reference TRBV28 and TRBJ2-1, reads DVKVTQSSRYLVKRTGEKVFLECVQDMDHENMFWYRQDPGLGLRLIYFSYDVKMKEKGDIPEGYSVSREKKERFSLILESASTNQTSMYLCASSFAGSYNEQFFGPGTRLTVL.

This clonotype showed up many times. The genes are TRBV13 and TRBJ2-1; maybe TRBD1 (5 bases). Trimming cost V 1 base and J 12 bases, with 13 bases left between them. Looked up from germline, CDR1 is PRHDT and CDR2 is FYEKMQ (reference sequence). CDR3 length equals 13 residues. The CDR3 coding sequence is TGTGCCAGCAGCTTAGTAGGGCTGCAGGGGCAGTTCTTC. As protein: CASSLVGLQGQFF.

The sample holds many counts of this clonotype. The chain joins TRBV14 to TRBJ2-7; D may be TRBD2 (5 bases). CDR1 SGHDN and CDR2 FVKESK come from the germline V gene. V lost 5 bases to trimming and J lost 4 bases, with 15 bases between them. The CDR3 contains 14 residues. CDR3 loop: CASSSYAGGYEQYF. DNA of the CDR3: TGTGCCAGCAGCTCGTATGCAGGCGGGTACGAGCAGTACTTC.

This clonotype turned up a few times. The genes are TRBV4-3 and TRBJ1-2, with D maybe TRBD1 (5 bases). With 3 bases removed from V and 2 bases from J, the gap between germline ends came to 13 bases. The length of the CDR3 is 15 residues. Germline V gives CDR1 LGHNA, CDR2 YSLEER. The CDR3 here is CASSQDRGANYGYTF. Here the CDR3 DNA reads TGCGCCAGCAGCCAGGATCGCGGGGCAAACTATGGCTACACCTTC.

There are many counts of this clonotype. The V and J genes are TRBV12-3 or TRBV12-4 and TRBJ2-2, with 9 bases aligning to TRBD1. The CDR3 sequence is 16 residues long. With V trimmed by 2 bases and J by 2 bases, 3 bases remained unmatched. The DNA of the CDR3 is TGTGCCAGCAGTTTATCGGACAGGGGAAACACCGGGGAGCTGTTTTTT. Translation: CASSLSDRGNTGELFF.

There are many counts of this clonotype. DNA of the CDR3: TGTGCCAGCAGCTTAGATTTAGCCAGAAACAATGAGCAGTTCTTC. This codes for CASSLDLARNNEQFF. The chain combines TRBV11-2 with TRBJ2-1; D gene uncertain. Germline V lookup: CDR1 SGHAT, CDR2 FQNNGV. With 0 bases removed from V and 5 bases from J, the gap between germline ends came to 11 bases. The CDR3 runs to 15 residues. Supplemented by reference TRBV11-2 and TRBJ2-1, the full variable domain reads EAGVAQSPRYKIIEKRQSVAFWCNPISGHATLYWYQQILGQGPKLLIQFQNNGVVDDSQLPKDRFSAERLKGVDSTLKIQPAKLEDSAVYLCASSLDLARNNEQFFGPGTRLTVL.